These T cell receptor beta chains were read from a single sample in a study of cytomegalovirus exposure and HLA in healthy donors. Method: immunoSEQ multiplex PCR; TCRdb's copy keeps in-frame clones and lacks some. The table includes 100,000 or so clones, approximately 68% detected once. Sequencing input: PBMCs. These receptor sequences come from a young woman in good health and CMV-seropositive. Both conserved end residues are part of each CDR3. Each record gives: CDR3 protein, CDR3 DNA, D gene, clone size, J gene, V gene. D genes are given only for firm matches. Clone size is shown for a subset of rows, as once, few, many or a class of expanded clone.

CASSPLDTQYF | TGTGCCAGCAGCCCCCTGGATACGCAGTATTTT | NA | NA | TRBJ2-3 | TRBV9
CSVEHNTDRAGYTF | TGCAGCGTTGAACATAATACAGACAGAGCTGGCTACACCTTC | NA | few | TRBJ1-2 | TRBV29-1
CASSLVPGGTDTQYF | TGTGCCAGCAGCTTAGTCCCAGGGGGCACAGATACGCAGTATTTT | NA | NA | TRBJ2-3 | TRBV7-9
CASSLRLGLQETQYF | TGTGCTAGCAGCTTAAGACTAGGCCTTCAAGAGACCCAGTACTTC | NA | NA | TRBJ2-5 | TRBV7-7
CASSREGGKYNEQFF | TGTGCCAGCTCCCGGGAGGGGGGAAAGTACAATGAGCAGTTCTTC | TRBD2 | NA | TRBJ2-1 | TRBV18
CAVRQGSEQYF | TGTGCCGTCCGGCAGGGATCCGAGCAGTACTTC | NA | NA | TRBJ2-7 | TRBV7-9
CATSKETGRWGYTF | TGTGCCACCAGCAAAGAGACAGGCCGGTGGGGCTACACCTTC | NA | NA | TRBJ1-2 | TRBV15
CASISGLASFEQFF | TGTGCCAGCATATCAGGACTAGCTAGTTTTGAGCAGTTCTTC | TRBD2 | NA | TRBJ2-1 | TRBV11-2
CASSAPLAGGPETQYF | TGTGCCAGCAGTGCCCCACTAGCGGGAGGGCCAGAGACCCAGTACTTC | TRBD2 | NA | TRBJ2-5 | TRBV6-6
CASSGREAQETQYF | TGTGCCAGCAGCGGGCGGGAGGCCCAAGAGACCCAGTACTTC | TRBD2 | few | TRBJ2-5 | TRBV11-3
CAWSGRTGTQPQHF | TGTGCCTGGAGTGGACGGACAGGGACTCAGCCCCAGCATTTT | TRBD1 | NA | TRBJ1-5 | TRBV30
CSVEDRGYYNEQFF | TGCAGCGTTGAGGACAGGGGATACTACAATGAGCAGTTCTTC | TRBD1 | NA | TRBJ2-1 | TRBV29-1